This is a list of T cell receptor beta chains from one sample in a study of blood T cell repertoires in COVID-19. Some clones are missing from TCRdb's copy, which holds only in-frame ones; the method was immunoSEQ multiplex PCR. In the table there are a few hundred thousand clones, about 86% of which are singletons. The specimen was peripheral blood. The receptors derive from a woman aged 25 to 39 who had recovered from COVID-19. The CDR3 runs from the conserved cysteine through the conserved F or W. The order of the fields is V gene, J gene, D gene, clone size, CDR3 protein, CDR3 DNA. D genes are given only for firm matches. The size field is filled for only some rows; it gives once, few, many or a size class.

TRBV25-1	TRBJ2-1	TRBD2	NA	CASSEGLAGANEQFF	TGTGCCAGCAGTGAAGGACTAGCGGGAGCAAATGAGCAGTTCTTC
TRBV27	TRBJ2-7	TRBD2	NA	CASSLSTSGSSYEQYF	TGTGCCAGCAGTTTATCGACTAGCGGGAGCTCCTACGAGCAGTACTTC
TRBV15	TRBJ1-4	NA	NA	CATSSDSGSNEKLFF	TGTGCCACCAGCAGCGATTCCGGGTCTAATGAAAAACTGTTTTTT
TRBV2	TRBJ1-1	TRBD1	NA	CASSAPKTGLRMNTEAFF	TGTGCCAGCAGTGCCCCCAAGACAGGGCTACGGATGAACACTGAAGCTTTCTTT
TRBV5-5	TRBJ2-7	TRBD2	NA	CASSSGLAVSYEQYF	TGTGCCAGCAGCTCGGGACTAGCGGTCTCCTACGAGCAGTACTTC
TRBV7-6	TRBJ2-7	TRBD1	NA	CASSLGQGDVYEQYF	TGTGCCAGCAGTCTTGGACAGGGGGACGTCTACGAGCAGTACTTC
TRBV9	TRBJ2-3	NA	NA	CASSVDYGSADTQYF	TGTGCCAGCAGCGTAGATTACGGGAGCGCTGATACGCAGTATTTT
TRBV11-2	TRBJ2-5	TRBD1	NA	CASSSGQGWPQYF	TGTGCCAGCAGCTCAGGACAGGGGTGGCCCCAGTACTTC
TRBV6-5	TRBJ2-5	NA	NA	CASSKTVRETQYF	TGTGCCAGCAGTAAAACAGTTCGGGAGACCCAGTACTTC
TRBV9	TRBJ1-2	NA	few	CASSVQGNNYGYTF	TGTGCCAGCAGCGTACAGGGTAACAACTATGGCTACACCTTC
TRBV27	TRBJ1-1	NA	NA	CASSSAGGLSEAFF	TGTGCCAGCAGTTCCGCGGGGGGCTTGTCTGAAGCTTTCTTT
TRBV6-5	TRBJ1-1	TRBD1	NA	CASSRTGLGAEAFF	TGTGCCAGCAGTAGGACAGGGCTAGGGGCTGAAGCTTTCTTT
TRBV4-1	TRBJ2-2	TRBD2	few	CASSQTALAGGNTGELFF	TGCGCCAGCAGCCAAACAGCCCTAGCGGGAGGGAACACCGGGGAGCTGTTTTTT
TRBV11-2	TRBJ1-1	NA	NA	CASSHLGSGSDTEAFF	TGTGCCAGCAGTCATTTGGGGAGTGGGTCGGACACTGAAGCTTTCTTT
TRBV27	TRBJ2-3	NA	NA	CASSFRGRDTQYF	TGTGCCAGCAGTTTTCGAGGGCGGGATACGCAGTATTTT
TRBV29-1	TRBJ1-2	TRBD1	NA	CSAPTGGEDYGYTF	TGCAGCGCACCGACAGGGGGTGAAGACTATGGCTACACCTTC
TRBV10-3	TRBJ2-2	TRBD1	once	CAISDRGVNTGELFF	TGTGCCATCAGCGACAGGGGGGTAAACACCGGGGAGCTGTTTTTT
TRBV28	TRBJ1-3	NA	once	CASRYGRQNSGNTIYF	TGTGCCAGCAGATACGGCCGACAAAACTCTGGAAACACCATATATTTT
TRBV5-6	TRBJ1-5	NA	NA	CASSLGGMGNQPQHF	TGTGCCAGCAGCCTCGGGGGGATGGGCAATCAGCCCCAGCATTTT
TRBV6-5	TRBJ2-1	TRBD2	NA	CASSYSRLAGLDEQFF	TGTGCCAGCAGTTACTCGAGACTAGCGGGACTAGATGAGCAGTTCTTC
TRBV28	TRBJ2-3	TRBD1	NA	CASSRGTGPDTQYF	TGTGCCAGCAGCCGCGGGACAGGCCCCGATACGCAGTATTTT
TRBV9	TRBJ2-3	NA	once	CASSVGLVSTDTQYF	TGTGCCAGCAGCGTCGGACTTGTTAGCACAGATACGCAGTATTTT
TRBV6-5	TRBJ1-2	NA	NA	CASSYSQAAGGYTF	TGTGCCAGCAGTTACTCCCAGGCTGCGGGCGGCTACACCTTC
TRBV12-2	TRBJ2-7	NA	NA	CASRARLAGARGGEQYF	TGTGCAAGTCGCGCCCGACTAGCGGGAGCCCGCGGGGGCGAGCAGTACTTC
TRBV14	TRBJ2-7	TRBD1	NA	CASSQGTGGPSEQYF	TGTGCCAGCAGCCAAGGGACAGGGGGCCCCTCGGAGCAGTACTTC
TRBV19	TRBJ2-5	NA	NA	CASSRNAGARGETQYF	TGTGCCAGTAGCCGCAATGCCGGGGCCCGGGGGGAGACCCAGTACTTC
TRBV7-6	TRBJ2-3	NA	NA	CASSLAYLERDTQYF	TGTGCCAGCAGCTTAGCGTACCTTGAGCGAGATACGCAGTATTTT
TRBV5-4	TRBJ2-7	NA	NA	CASSGGVVSAYEQYF	TGTGCCAGCAGCGGAGGGGTGGTTAGCGCCTACGAGCAGTACTTC
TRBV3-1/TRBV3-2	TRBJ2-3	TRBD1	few	CASSQNTGGLSDTQYF	TGTGCCAGCAGCCAAAACACAGGGGGCCTATCAGATACGCAGTATTTT
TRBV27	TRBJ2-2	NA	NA	CASSPPAPRAGELFF	TGTGCCAGCAGTCCCCCCGCCCCGAGGGCCGGGGAGCTGTTTTTT
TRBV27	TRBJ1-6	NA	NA	CASNSPSTAYNSPLHF	TGTGCCAGCAACTCCCCCTCGACAGCTTATAATTCACCCCTCCACTTT
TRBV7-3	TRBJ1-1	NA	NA	CASSLNRVNTEAFF	TGTGCCAGCAGCTTAAACAGGGTGAACACTGAAGCTTTCTTT
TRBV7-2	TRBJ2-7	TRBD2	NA	CASSPSGLVSSYEQYF	TGTGCCAGCAGCCCCTCGGGACTAGTGAGCTCCTACGAGCAGTACTTC
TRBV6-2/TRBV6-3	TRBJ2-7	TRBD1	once	CASSSGQGALF	TGTGCCAGCAGTTCTGGACAGGGGGCCTTGTTC
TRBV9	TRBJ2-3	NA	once	CASSGGYGTDTQYF	TGTGCCAGCAGCGGGGGCTATGGCACAGATACGCAGTATTTT
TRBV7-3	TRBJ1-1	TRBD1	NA	CASSRTGPTEAFF	TGTGCCAGCAGCCGGACAGGCCCCACTGAAGCTTTCTTT
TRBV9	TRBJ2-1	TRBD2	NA	CASSVALGTSYEQFF	TGTGCCAGCAGCGTAGCTTTGGGGACTAGCTATGAGCAGTTCTTC